This TCR beta chain emerged from a study of identical twins. Study conclusions and caveats: It was cross-sectional statistical analysis, not following the same donors, that the conclusions relied on.

This clonotype was found many times. Its specificity is unknown. From germline, CDR1 is DFQATT and CDR2 SNEGSKA (reference sequence). V shed 0 bases and J shed 5 bases, with 11 bases lying between them. CDR3 length equals 13 residues. A universal primer binding site was introduced by template switching. The final cDNA contained unique molecular identifiers. TCRdb reprocessed the 5' RACE reads via MiXCR and lists one record per CDR3 protein. The table has roughly 200,000 distinct CDR3 sequences, about 7.5% seen once; the top ten hold less than 2%. A further study also used this sample, focusing on yellow fever vaccine responses in identical twins.

This clonotype was obtained from a young woman in good health. This chain links TRBV20-1 with TRBJ2-7; D gene unclear. Material for sequencing was memory (CD45RO+) T cells sorted from blood. CDR3 sequence reads: CSARDGVSHEQYF. The CDR3 DNA reads TGCAGTGCTAGAGATGGGGTTTCCCACGAGCAGTACTTC.